There are many counts of the clone carrying this T cell receptor (beta chain). Germline V gene sequence: CDR1 MNHEY, CDR2 SMNVEV (reference sequence). V lost 5 bases and J lost 8, with 12 bases in between. The length of the CDR3 is 13 residues. These data belong to a study of low-dose radiotherapy and immunotherapy resistance in tumors. Study-wide context: Every day for four cycles from cycle 1 day 1, patients took 300 mg of oral aspirin.

This sample's time point: before trial treatment. Advanced solid tumors lacking tumor-infiltrating lymphocytes were present in eligible patients. Covering alpha and beta chains, TRAV- and TRBV-specific primers were used for the first-strand cDNA. Amplification of TCRs used a constant-region primer and V-primer adapter for approximately 19 PCR cycles. Amplifying the isolated mRNA was done by in vitro transcription. From the reads, TCRdb called clonotypes with MiXCR, one entry per CDR3 protein. In the table there are under 70,000 distinct CDR3 sequences, about 25% of which are singletons. The J gene is TRBJ1-4, the V gene TRBV27, with a weak D call TRBD1 (5 bases). This TCR was sampled from a male donor with prostate cancer. The sequencing used PBMCs, collected before treatment. CDR3 protein: CASSTGLREKLFF. The CDR3 nucleotides read TGTGCCAGCAGTACAGGTTTAAGGGAAAAACTGTTTTTT.